This T cell receptor beta chain was obtained from a study of PD-1 blockade in mismatch repair-deficient tumors (TCRdb year 2017). A note on the overall study: Between late 2013 and 2016, the trial enrolled some 91 consecutive patients with about twelve mismatch repair-deficient cancer types, every one of whom had been previously treated and was progressing. Tumor-associated T cell clones in the peripheral blood of patients responding to PD-1 blockade were tracked using deep sequencing of TCR CDR3 regions.

The library was produced with the immunoSEQ multiplex PCR assay. Held by TCRdb, this immuneACCESS table contains in-frame sequences only and omits some clones. Under half of the omission traces to an unresolved V gene where checked; the cause of the rest is unknown. For this sample the table gives tens of thousands of clones, of which approximately 84% were detected only once. The biggest ten clones account for 2.5% to 3% of the sample. From the germline V gene, CDR1 is SGHAT and CDR2 is FQNNGV. The CDR3, from cysteine to phenylalanine, totals 15 residues. Only the CDR3 portion is preserved as DNA: 45 bases, with reading frame beginning at the first base. Relative to germline, V is missing 3 bases and J is missing 7 bases, with 7 bases of the junction outside any gene match. Overall results and qualifications from the work: Rapid expansion after pembrolizumab followed by contraction, generally before radiologic responses, was shown by tumor-resident clones, which were often undetectable in blood before treatment.

The time point label, read with the paper, signifies: peripheral blood before pembrolizumab. For each enrolled patient, mismatch repair deficiency was established using either polymerase chain reaction or immunohistochemistry. TCR sequencing was performed for a few patients who responded to pembrolizumab therapy. In the phase II trial, pembrolizumab PD-1 blockade was tested prospectively in advanced mismatch repair-deficient cancers, no matter which tissue of origin the cancers came from. Peripheral blood T cell samples were collected serially, before PD-1 blockade began and at several time points afterward. Blood sampling times were expressed in weeks after the first pembrolizumab dose. A word on this clone: The antigen it binds to is not known. Per-base quality was not reported, and no clone a single base away is much larger than it.

Sequences were derived from PBMCs, sampled before pembrolizumab treatment. The receptor was isolated from an adult with mismatch repair-deficient cancer. The chain uses TRBV11-2 and TRBJ2-2; 8 central nucleotides agree with TRBD1. The CDR3 protein sequence reads: CASSFRQGKVGELFF. The nucleotides read TGTGCCAGCAGCTTCCGACAGGGGAAGGTCGGGGAGCTGTTTTTT.